This section outlines one T cell receptor beta chain sequence together with its context. Its antigen is undetermined. V shed 3 bases and J shed 2 bases, with 17 bases lying between them. The CDR3 runs 17 residues. Germline V gives CDR1 SGHAT, CDR2 FQNNGV. This entry is derived from a study of cytomegalovirus exposure and HLA in healthy donors. Study overall: The approximately 110 validation repertoires used a platform that matched the one used for the approximately 670 first-cohort repertoires, as a later analysis reported. Study outcomes and limitations: Rare TCR sequences predominated, though certain public TCRs were found in many donors.

The protocol was immunoSEQ multiplex PCR, while the TCRdb copy is restricted to in-frame clones and leaves out a portion. The data show some 270,000 clones, about 86% seen once. J is TRBJ1-5 and V is TRBV11-2; perhaps TRBD1 as D (6 bases). Sequencing used PBMCs. This clonotype originated in a young woman in good health and CMV-seronegative. The CDR3 bases are TGTGCCAGCAGCTTTGGGGGGGCAGGGCCAGGCAATCAGCCCCAGCATTTT. Its translation is CASSFGGAGPGNQPQHF.